This T cell receptor (beta chain) is from a study of radiotherapy plus CTLA-4 blockade in lung cancer. Germline V gene data show CDR1 as MRHNA and CDR2 as SNTAGT. The CDR3 contains 15 residues. Germline trimming cut 6 bases from V and 1 base from J; bases unmatched to any gene: 7. The repertoire was sequenced with immunoSEQ multiplex PCR; TCRdb's copy has only in-frame clones and lacks some. The profile covers roughly 40,000 clones, with more than 70% appearing a single time and around 22% taken by the ten largest. The specimen was peripheral blood, collected from a patient treated with radiotherapy plus ipilimumab. The TCR originated in a human donor with non-small cell lung cancer that progressed on radiotherapy plus ipilimumab. The V call is TRBV6-4, the J call TRBJ2-7, with TRBD2 matching over 9 bases. The CDR3 loop is CASRASGARSYEQYF. The DNA for the CDR3 is TGTGCCAGCAGGGCTAGCGGGGCCAGATCCTACGAGCAGTACTTC.